One and the same sample provided the 30 T cell receptor beta chains below, sequenced in a study of cytomegalovirus exposure and HLA in healthy donors. The primer mix had 60 Vbeta and 13 Jbeta primers. Sequenced by immunoSEQ multiplex PCR; TCRdb stores in-frame clones only, minus some. The table records roughly 90,000 clones, around 85% of them present only once. Sequencing was done on a sample of PBMCs. The receptors originated from a young man in good health and CMV-seronegative.

CDR3 coding DNA: TGTGCCAGCAGCAGGGGCTCCTACGGTTACAGGGCCGGCACAGATACGCAGTATTTT. The encoded protein is CASSRGSYGYRAGTDTQYF. The chain links TRBV9 to TRBJ2-3; TRBD1 is a possible D gene (6 bases). Germline-derived CDR1 and CDR2 are SGDLS and YYNGEE. Trimming pared 4 bases from V and 1 base from J, leaving 25 bases between. This CDR3 has 19 residues.

This clone has only a few counts. The chain is built from TRBV30 and TRBJ2-5; D ambiguous. With 5 bases removed from V and 1 base from J, the gap between germline ends came to 5 bases. CDR3 length: 11 residues. Germline V lookup: CDR1 GTSNPN, CDR2 SVGIG (reference sequence). The CDR3 loop reads CAWGPQETQYF. The CDR3 DNA follows: TGTGCCTGGGGCCCCCAAGAGACCCAGTACTTC.

V gene TRBV5-4 combines with J gene TRBJ1-2; D perhaps matches TRBD1 (5 bases). The V end was cut by 2 bases, the J end by 1 base, with 9 bases between. The CDR3 totals 14 residues. Germline loops: CDR1 SGHNT, CDR2 YYREEE (reference sequence). CDR3 amino acids: CASSFGRVNYGYTF. For the CDR3, the DNA is TGTGCCAGCAGCTTCGGCAGGGTTAACTATGGCTACACCTTC.

The chain couples TRBV29-1 to TRBJ1-2, with D hard to call. The V gene's germline CDR1 is SQVTM and CDR2 ANQGSEA. Trimming took off 3 bases at V and 7 bases at J, with 12 bases between the two ends. The CDR3 length is 12 residues. The CDR3, as DNA: TGCAGCGTTGACGGAGGCTCAGGTGGCTACACCTTC. Amino acids: CSVDGGSGGYTF.

CDR3 sequence (DNA): TGTGCCAGCAGTTACTCTGAGGGGGCTACCTATGGCTACACCTTC. This codes for CASSYSEGATYGYTF. The rearrangement links TRBV6-5 to TRBJ1-2, with 7 positions matching TRBD1. Germline CDR1 MNHEY, CDR2 SVGAGI. There are 15 residues in the CDR3. The V gene end was trimmed by 0 bases and the J gene end by 4 bases; junction bases not matched to a gene: 5.

The gene calls are TRBV6-5 and TRBJ2-7; D unresolved. CDR1 is MNHEY and CDR2 is SVGAGI in the germline V gene. The V and J ends lost 0 bases and 5 bases respectively, with 14 bases between them. The CDR3 length is 15 residues. The chain's CDR3 is CASSYSRHLVNEQYF. The CDR3 DNA sequence: TGTGCCAGCAGTTACTCGAGGCATTTGGTAAACGAGCAGTACTTC.

This clone appeared a single time. The V call is TRBV2, the J call TRBJ1-5; D uncertain. Trimming cost V 7 bases and J 3 bases, with 16 bases left between them. This CDR3 contains 15 residues. CDR1 and CDR2 from the germline V gene are SNHLY and FYNNEI. The CDR3 here is CASTPRSRVNQPQHF. Here the CDR3 DNA reads TGTGCCAGCACCCCAAGGAGCCGGGTCAATCAGCCCCAGCATTTT.

V usage is TRBV27 and J usage is TRBJ1-6; D is perhaps TRBD1 (6 bases). The CDR3 covers 14 residues. Trimming removed 5 bases at V and 7 bases at J, with 12 bases between. CDR1 and CDR2 (germline): MNHEY, SMNVEV (reference sequence). CDR3 DNA: TGTGCCAGCAGTCCTGAGGGGACAAATTCACCCCTCCACTTT. Its protein is CASSPEGTNSPLHF.

The chain uses TRBV5-1 and TRBJ2-3; D remains unclear. Germline lookup yields CDR1 SGHRS and CDR2 YFSETQ. The ends were cut back, 0 bases at V and 0 bases at J, with 5 bases in the middle. CDR3 size: 14 residues. CDR3 coding DNA: TGCGCCAGCAGCTTGGAACGGAGCACAGATACGCAGTATTTT. It encodes CASSLERSTDTQYF.

The gene calls are TRBV7-6 and TRBJ2-1, with 8 positions matching TRBD2. This CDR3 is 15 amino acids long. V lost 4 bases to trimming and J lost 8 bases; unmatched junction nucleotides: 10. Per germline, CDR1 SGHVS and CDR2 FNYEAQ. CDR3 sequence: CASSSPAGVEDEQFF. CDR3 nucleotides: TGTGCCAGCAGCTCCCCAGCGGGGGTGGAGGATGAGCAGTTCTTC.

This chain uses TRBV27 with TRBJ1-1; D is possibly TRBD1 (5 bases). The CDR3 runs 12 residues. CDR1 and CDR2 (germline): MNHEY, SMNVEV (reference sequence). The V end lost 6 bases, the J end lost 0 bases, and 5 bases lay between the germline ends. The CDR3 is CASRGLNTEAFF. The CDR3, as DNA: TGTGCCAGCAGGGGGCTGAACACTGAAGCTTTCTTT.

The chain has TRBV7-9 and TRBJ2-3; 11 bases agree with TRBD2. This CDR3 spans 16 amino acids. Germline V gene lookup returns CDR1 SEHNR and CDR2 FQNEAQ (reference sequence). V lost 5 bases and J lost 1; bases outside the gene matches: 5. CDR3 sequence: CASSLSGRARTDTQYF. The CDR3 DNA reads TGTGCCAGCAGCCTTAGCGGGAGGGCCCGCACAGATACGCAGTATTTT.

The chain couples TRBV28 to TRBJ2-2; the D gene is possibly TRBD2 (5 bases). Germline assignment: CDR1 MDHEN and CDR2 SYDVKM. The CDR3 covers 18 residues. V was clipped by 3 bases and J by 4 bases, with 21 bases between them. The CDR3 sequence is CASSLLAPGPGGTGELFF. The CDR3, as DNA: TGTGCCAGCAGTTTGCTGGCCCCCGGGCCCGGAGGCACCGGGGAGCTGTTTTTT.

The rearrangement joins TRBV5-1 to TRBJ2-5, with a tentative D call TRBD2 (6 bases). Deletions cut 3 bases from V and 5 bases from J, with 17 bases between. The CDR3 consists of 15 residues. Germline CDR1 SGHRS, CDR2 YFSETQ. The CDR3 here is CASSSGLTLGETQYF. The CDR3 DNA follows: TGCGCCAGCAGCTCGGGACTTACCTTAGGGGAGACCCAGTACTTC.

The chain links TRBV9 to TRBJ2-3; a possible D gene is TRBD2 (6 bases). CDR3 length equals 14 residues. V was trimmed by 0 bases and J by 3 bases, leaving 8 bases between them. The germline V gene has CDR1 SGDLS and CDR2 YYNGEE. CDR3 sequence reads: CASSVGRETDTQYF. The CDR3 DNA is TGTGCCAGCAGCGTAGGACGGGAGACAGATACGCAGTATTTT. Filled out from reference TRBV9 and TRBJ2-3, the complete variable domain reads DSGVTQTPKHLITATGQRVTLRCSPRSGDLSVYWYQQSLDQGLQFLIQYYNGEERAKGNILERFSAQQFPDLHSELNLSSLELGDSALYFCASSVGRETDTQYFGPGTRLTVL.

The V call is TRBV9, the J call TRBJ2-3; 8 bases align to TRBD2. The CDR3 runs 15 residues. The V gene's germline CDR1 is SGDLS and CDR2 YYNGEE. V shed 1 base, J shed 1 base, and the junction held 2 bases outside the gene matches. The CDR3 spells CASSVLTSGTDTQYF. Written as DNA, the CDR3 is TGTGCCAGCAGCGTACTGACTAGCGGCACAGATACGCAGTATTTT.

The J gene is TRBJ2-3, the V gene TRBV5-1, with 11 bases lining up with TRBD2. V trimming: 5 bases; J trimming: 9 bases; junction bases outside the gene matches: 5. Germline values: CDR1 SGHRS, CDR2 YFSETQ. The CDR3 contains 13 residues. In DNA, the CDR3 is TGCGCCAGCAGACTAGCGGGAGAGGTCACGCAGTATTTT. This sequence encodes CASRLAGEVTQYF.

The chain links TRBV9 to TRBJ2-3; 7 bases agree with TRBD2. Germline trimming cut 3 bases from V and 2 bases from J; bases unmatched to any gene: 9. The CDR3 contains 16 residues. Germline CDR1 and CDR2: SGDLS and YYNGEE. CDR3 coding DNA: TGTGCCAGCAGCGATACCGGGACTACCCCCACAGATACGCAGTATTTT. It yields the protein CASSDTGTTPTDTQYF. The full variable domain, rest sourced from reference TRBV9 and TRBJ2-3, is DSGVTQTPKHLITATGQRVTLRCSPRSGDLSVYWYQQSLDQGLQFLIQYYNGEERAKGNILERFSAQQFPDLHSELNLSSLELGDSALYFCASSDTGTTPTDTQYFGPGTRLTVL.

This sequence joins TRBV2 and TRBJ2-1; D is perhaps TRBD1 (6 bases). The germline V gene has CDR1 SNHLY and CDR2 FYNNEI. The CDR3 is 13 amino acids. Trimming removed 4 bases from V and 7 bases from J, with 11 bases in between. DNA for the CDR3: TGTGCCAGCAGTGGGACAGCCTTTAATGAGCAGTTCTTC. Its protein product is CASSGTAFNEQFF.

V is TRBV23-1 and J is TRBJ1-5, with TRBD1 as a possible D gene (6 bases). TRBV23-1 has ORF status, its function being uncertain. The CDR3 runs to 15 residues. Trimming shortened V by 10 bases and J by 6 bases, and 22 bases separated the two germline ends. CDR3 region: CATQSIGGSGQPQHF. In DNA form, the CDR3 reads TGCGCCACCCAGTCGATAGGGGGTTCTGGTCAGCCCCAGCATTTT.

The rearrangement joins TRBV5-4 to TRBJ2-4, with D perhaps TRBD2 (6 bases). Germline CDR1 is SGHNT and CDR2 is YYREEE (reference sequence). The CDR3 has 17 residues. V was shortened by 4 bases and J by 0 bases, with 17 bases between the two germline ends. The CDR3 loop is CASSRAAGQLAKNIQYF. In DNA, the CDR3 is TGTGCCAGCAGCCGTGCGGCGGGGCAGCTAGCCAAAAACATTCAGTACTTC.

V and J are TRBV10-2 and TRBJ2-7; 7 positions match TRBD2. Germline loops: CDR1 WSHSY, CDR2 SAAADI. V dropped 9 bases and J dropped 6; count of bases not matched to a gene: 14. There are 14 residues in the CDR3. The CDR3 sequence is CASQAQTSKGEQYF. CDR3 DNA: TGCGCCAGTCAGGCTCAGACTAGCAAGGGCGAGCAGTACTTC.

The gene calls are TRBV18 and TRBJ1-3, with D tentatively TRBD1 (6 bases). Trimming took 2 bases from V and 5 from J, leaving 16 bases between them. Germline CDR1 is KGHSH and CDR2 is LQKENI. The CDR3 length is 16 residues. CDR3 DNA sequence: TGTGCCAGCTCACCAATCACAGGGATGGCTCGAAACACCATATATTTT. It specifies CASSPITGMARNTIYF.

The chain links TRBV6-1 to TRBJ2-1; 11 bases are a match to TRBD2. After removal of 5 bases from V and 5 bases from J, the junction contained 5 bases not matched to a gene. Germline values: CDR1 MNHNS, CDR2 SASEGT. The CDR3 is made up of 15 amino acids. The CDR3 loop is CASSPGTSGHNEQFF. For the CDR3, the DNA is TGTGCCAGCAGTCCAGGGACTAGCGGCCACAATGAGCAGTTCTTC.

V and J are TRBV6-6 and TRBJ1-1, with TRBD1 identical over 7 bases. The CDR3 contains 14 residues. Per germline, CDR1 MNHNY and CDR2 SVGAGI (reference sequence). After removal of 11 bases from V and 3 bases from J, the junction contained 12 bases not matched to a gene. CDR3 loop: CAGRDRSFYTEAFF. In nucleotides, the CDR3 is TGTGCCGGTCGGGACAGATCTTTTTACACTGAAGCTTTCTTT.

This rearrangement joins TRBV25-1 to TRBJ2-1; D is unresolved. CDR1 and CDR2 from the germline V gene are MGHDK and SYGVNS. The CDR3 covers 13 residues. The V gene lost 0 bases and the J gene lost 10 bases, with 10 bases spanning the gap. As DNA, the CDR3 is TGTGCCAGCAGTGAATATGACAATGGGGAGCAGTTCTTC. The encoded protein is CASSEYDNGEQFF.

Only a few counts were recorded for this clone. The V and J genes are TRBV5-6 and TRBJ2-5, with 7 bases matching TRBD2. The assigned J gene may be wrong: the sequence end matches TRBJ2-7 better. The CDR3 has 15 residues. Germline V CDR1 and CDR2: SGHDT, YYEEEE. The CDR3 bases are TGTGCCAGCAGCGGCCCCTCTGCGGGAGCCTACGAGCAGTACTTC. Its translation: CASSGPSAGAYEQYF.

This clone was seen more than once but under ten times. The CDR3 spells CASSEPGQGYNEQFF. In nucleotides, the CDR3 is TGTGCCAGCAGTGAACCGGGACAGGGCTACAATGAGCAGTTCTTC. The chain is built from TRBV6-4 and TRBJ2-1; 9 bases agree with TRBD1. V lost 3 bases, J lost 3 bases, and 3 bases stayed unmatched. From germline, CDR1 is MRHNA and CDR2 SNTAGT. The CDR3 sequence is 15 residues long.

This clone occurred a few times. The gene calls are TRBV19 and TRBJ2-3; tentative D call: TRBD2 (5 bases). The CDR3 runs 15 residues. Between the trimmed V and J ends, which lost 6 bases and 0 bases, there was a span of 13 bases. The germline V gene encodes CDR1 LNHDA and CDR2 SQIVND (reference sequence). CDR3 loop: CASRPSYSSTDTQYF. The CDR3 DNA reads TGTGCCAGTAGGCCTAGCTACTCTAGCACAGATACGCAGTATTTT.

This chain connects TRBV5-4 to TRBJ1-4; D is uncertain. CDR3 size: 13 residues. Germline values: CDR1 SGHNT, CDR2 YYREEE (reference sequence). V was pared by 4 bases and J by 7 bases, with 11 bases between. The CDR3 nucleotides are TGTGCCAGCAGCCTAGGTCCCGGTGAAAAACTGTTTTTT. Residues: CASSLGPGEKLFF.